This T cell receptor (beta chain) was sequenced for a study of shared clonotypes between healthy human individuals. Study in general: A couple of female and a few male donors aged 18 to 49 were enrolled. The study, taken as a whole, reports: Naive subsets generally exceeded memory subsets in estimated richness.

The V and J ends lost 5 bases and 3 bases, in that order; junction bases with no gene match: 1. Germline V gene data show CDR1 as LNHDA and CDR2 as SQIVND (reference sequence). CDR3 length: 15 amino acids. Healthy and HIV-negative, the adult donors had no recent acute infections or vaccinations. CD4+ cells yielded CD45RA+ naive and CD45RA-negative memory subsets. Repertoires were generated with immunoSEQ multiplex PCR, while TCRdb's copy carries only in-frame clones and drops some. Of 700,000 or so clones in the sample, approximately 79% are singletons; the top ten hold 1.5% to 2%. As regards this clone: What it binds is not known. Additional DNA sequences in this sample encode the identical CDR3.

This TCR derives from a woman in her 30s in good health. Sequencing used memory CD4+ T cells sorted from blood. As for subset: CD45RA-negative fraction. The chain uses TRBV19 and TRBJ2-3; 14 nucleotides line up with TRBD2. The CDR3 DNA follows: TGTGCCAGTAGTCGGACTAGCGGGAGGACAGATACGCAGTATTTT. This sequence encodes CASSRTSGRTDTQYF.